This passage covers 3 T cell receptor beta chains from one sample sequenced in a study of neoadjuvant anti-PD-1 for oral cavity cancer. This table comes from immunoSEQ multiplex PCR, and its TCRdb copy is limited to in-frame clones, with some not included. The data hold over 11,000 clones, with around three quarters observed a single time. The sample was PBMCs, taken before nivolumab (anti-PD-1) treatment. These receptors were collected from a person aged 35 to 85 with oral cavity squamous cell carcinoma.

The V and J genes are TRBV28 and TRBJ1-1; D ambiguous. The CDR3 length is 13 residues. Between the trimmed V and J ends, which lost 7 bases and 3 bases, there was a span of 12 bases. Germline CDR1 reads MDHEN; CDR2 reads SYDVKM. CDR3: CASMEEDDTEAFF. The CDR3 coding sequence is TGTGCCAGCATGGAGGAAGACGACACTGAAGCTTTCTTT.

This chain connects TRBV6-5 to TRBJ2-1, with D tentatively TRBD1 or TRBD2 (5 bases each). Trimming shortened V by 2 bases and J by 4 bases, and 15 bases separated the two germline ends. Per the germline V gene, CDR1 is MNHEY and CDR2 is SVGAGI. The length of the CDR3 is 16 residues. CDR3 amino acids: CASSYGDPSLYNEQFF. The CDR3 DNA sequence: TGTGCCAGCAGTTACGGGGACCCGAGCCTGTACAATGAGCAGTTCTTC.

The V gene is TRBV10-2, the J gene TRBJ2-3; TRBD1 might be the D (5 bases). Germline V lookup: CDR1 WSHSY, CDR2 SAAADI. Trimming took off 2 bases at V and 0 bases at J, with 6 bases between the two ends. CDR3 size: 14 residues. The CDR3: CASSEQGSTDTQYF. For the CDR3, the DNA is TGCGCCAGCAGTGAGCAGGGTAGCACAGATACGCAGTATTTT.